What follows describes a single TCR beta chain. Only in-frame clones appear in the TCRdb table, and some are missing; sequencing was by immunoSEQ multiplex PCR. The sample holds about 200,000 clones, roughly four fifths seen once. The germline V gene has CDR1 MDHEN and CDR2 SYDVKM. Trimming at V came to 6 bases and at J to 9 bases, leaving 3 bases not matched to a gene. The CDR3 has 13 residues. This specimen belongs to a study of blood T cell repertoires in COVID-19. This rearrangement joins TRBV28 to TRBJ1-6; 9 positions match TRBD1. Sequencing input: PBMCs or T cells enriched from blood (not recorded which). This sequence originates from a man aged 40-49 years who had recovered from COVID-19. CDR3 in DNA: TGTGCCAGCAGGACGACAGGGGGTTCACCCCTCCACTTT. This codes for CASRTTGGSPLHF. Supplemented by reference TRBV28 and TRBJ1-6, the full variable domain reads DVKVTQSSRYLVKRTGEKVFLECVQDMDHENMFWYRQDPGLGLRLIYFSYDVKMKEKGDIPEGYSVSREKKERFSLILESASTNQTSMYLCASRTTGGSPLHFGNGTRLTVT.